These T cell receptor beta chains were read from a single sample in a study of identical twins. TCRdb processed the 5' RACE reads anew with MiXCR; each CDR3 protein has one entry. Altogether fewer than 650,000 distinct CDR3 sequences are present, 7.1% being singletons, with the ten largest covering 1.5% to 2%. The same sample was also used in a study of yellow fever vaccine responses in identical twins.

The sequenced material came from PBMCs. All receptors derive from a woman aged 18-30 years in good health. Both conserved end residues are part of each CDR3. Each record gives: J gene, V gene, clone size, D gene, CDR3 DNA, CDR3 protein. D genes are given only for firm matches. Not every row has a clone size; where given, it reads once, few, many or a size class.

TRBJ2-3 | TRBV12-3/TRBV12-4 | - | TRBD2 | TGTGCCAGCAGACATAGCGGGAGGAGCACAGATACGCAGTATTTT | CASRHSGRSTDTQYF
TRBJ1-2 | TRBV29-1 | few | - | TGCAGCGTGATGGGGTCCATCGACTATGGCTACACCTTC | CSVMGSIDYGYTF
TRBJ2-1 | TRBV6-2/TRBV6-3 | few | - | TGTGCCAGCAGTTACCGGATAGCACCTCCCATTTACAATGAGCAGTTCTTC | CASSYRIAPPIYNEQFF
TRBJ2-2 | TRBV18 | - | - | TGTGCCAGCTCACCACCGGTCGGTTTTGTTGAGCAAACCGGGGAGCTGTTTTTT | CASSPPVGFVEQTGELFF
TRBJ2-1 | TRBV3-1 | many | - | TGTGCCAGCAGCCAACTAGGGGGAACGGGACTCGGGAATGAGCAGTTCTTC | CASSQLGGTGLGNEQFF
TRBJ2-5 | TRBV12-3/TRBV12-4 | - | TRBD2 | TGTGCCAGCTCGGGGGGGCCTACCACTTGGAGAGAGACCCAGTACTTC | CASSGGPTTWRETQYF
TRBJ2-4 | TRBV12-3/TRBV12-4 | - | - | TGTGCCAGCAGTTTATATGGGTCGGGATTAAACATTCAGTACTTC | CASSLYGSGLNIQYF
TRBJ2-3 | TRBV20-1 | few | - | TGCAGTGCTAGTTCGTTAGATACGCAGTATTTT | CSASSLDTQYF
TRBJ2-7 | TRBV4-1 | many | TRBD2 | TGCGCCAGCAGCCAAGATCGGCTAGCGGGAGACGAGCAGTACTTC | CASSQDRLAGDEQYF
TRBJ2-1 | TRBV18 | few | TRBD1 | TGTGCCAGCTCACCGCCCGGGACAGGGGGCAATGAGCAGTTCTTC | CASSPPGTGGNEQFF
TRBJ2-7 | TRBV5-1 | many | - | TGCGCCAGCAGCTTGGAAGGGTACGTTAGCCCTCCTTACGAGCAGTACTTC | CASSLEGYVSPPYEQYF
TRBJ2-1 | TRBV29-1 | many | TRBD2 | TGCAGCGTCCCCCTAGCGGGGGGGATCAATGAGCAGTTCTTC | CSVPLAGGINEQFF
TRBJ2-5 | TRBV12-5 | many | TRBD2 | TGTGCTAGTGGTTTGGGGACTAGCGGGAGGGGAGAGACCCAGTACTTC | CASGLGTSGRGETQYF